This TCR beta chain was obtained from a study of PD-1 blockade in classical Hodgkin lymphoma. Clones were read by immunoSEQ multiplex PCR, and TCRdb kept only the in-frame ones, dropping some. Of more than 3,500 clones listed, 63% are singletons. Each of the patients experienced relapse following autologous stem cell transplantation, and their brentuximab vedotin exposure differed. Losses at the gene ends were 6 bases for V and 6 bases for J; bases not matched to a gene: 9. The CDR3 extends over 14 amino acids. Germline values: CDR1 MDHEN, CDR2 SYDVKM. V is TRBV28 and J is TRBJ2-3, with 7 nucleotides matching TRBD2. The specimen was peripheral blood mononuclear cells (PBMCs), collected at baseline. The receptor was derived from a human donor with classical Hodgkin lymphoma. In DNA form, the CDR3 reads TGTGCCAGCAGCTGGGGAGGGATAGTTGATACGCAGTATTTT. This sequence encodes CASSWGGIVDTQYF.